There are many counts of the clone carrying this TCR beta chain. TCRdb used MiXCR to reprocess the PCR reads, holding one entry per CDR3 protein. The sample lists over 85,000 distinct CDR3 sequences, about 32% occurring once. The data belong to a study of molecular identifiers for immune sequencing clone quantification. This CDR3 has 13 amino acids. CDR1 and CDR2 from the germline V gene are MDHEN and SYDVKM. Trimming cost V 10 bases and J 0 bases, with 11 bases left between them. The rearrangement joins TRBV28 to TRBJ2-3, with D maybe TRBD1 (6 bases). The sequence derives from a human donor in good health. Some libraries in this study had Jurkat cell RNA spiked in. Sequenced sample: naive CD8+ T cells from blood, with Jurkat cell RNA spiked in. Noted subset: FACS-sorted CD8+CD4-CCR7+CD45RA+ naive T cells. CDR3 bases: TGTGCCACCATACAGGGAAGCACAGATACGCAGTATTTT. Its translation: CATIQGSTDTQYF.